These T cell receptor beta chains were read from a single sample in a study of human T cells and chemical hapten exposure. TCRdb used MiXCR to reprocess the RACE reads, holding one entry per CDR3 protein. The sample includes about 340,000 distinct CDR3 sequences, under 8% seen only once; the top ten take 7.5% to 9%. This specimen was whole blood, taken in connection with sensitization to the hapten diphenylcyclopropenone (DPC). These receptors originate from a woman aged 18-30 years with alopecia areata. Some clones in this sample may be carry-over from other donors' samples. The CDR3 runs from the conserved cysteine through the conserved F or W. The D gene is left open where the match is weak. Not all rows give a size; the values are once, few, many and, for expanded clones, a class.

TRBJ2-2,TRBV19,many,-,TGTGCCAGTAGTATAGCAGGGGCCGGGGAGCTGTTTTTT,CASSIAGAGELFF
TRBJ2-5,TRBV5-1,few,-,TGCGCCAGCAGCTTGGACAGGAATCAAGAGACCCAGTACTTC,CASSLDRNQETQYF
TRBJ2-3,TRBV9,many,-,TGTGCCAGCAGCTTAGGGGGGGCTCCAGCAGATACGCAGTATTTT,CASSLGGAPADTQYF
TRBJ1-2,TRBV5-6,many,-,TGTGCCAGCAGCTTAGGCCGGGAAGCTGACTATGGCTACACCTTC,CASSLGREADYGYTF
TRBJ1-3,TRBV7-8,-,TRBD1,TGTGCCAGCAGCTTAAGGGGACAGGGTCAGGCTGGAAACACCATATATTTT,CASSLRGQGQAGNTIYF
TRBJ2-5,TRBV5-1,many,-,TGCGCCAGCAGCTTGGGGACCTCTAGAGAGACCCAGTACTTC,CASSLGTSRETQYF
TRBJ1-1,TRBV7-9,few,TRBD1,TGTGCCAGCAGCTCCGACATACAGGGGAAAAACACTGAAGCTTTCTTT,CASSSDIQGKNTEAFF
TRBJ2-3,TRBV27,few,-,TGTGCCACCTCCCGGACGGGGGTCACAGATACGCAGTATTTT,CATSRTGVTDTQYF
TRBJ2-7,TRBV11-2,few,-,TGTGCCAGCAGCAAAGACACTAGGGAGCAGTACTTC,CASSKDTREQYF
TRBJ1-2,TRBV28,-,TRBD1,TGTGCCAGCAGGTACGGGACAGGGCTTGGCTACACCTTC,CASRYGTGLGYTF
TRBJ2-7,TRBV18,-,TRBD2,TGTGCCAGCTCACCAACTAGCGGGCGAGACGAGCAGTACTTC,CASSPTSGRDEQYF
TRBJ1-6,TRBV4-3,few,-,TGCGCCAGCAGCCCGGATAGGGCGATGGCTGAAGCACCCCTCCACTTT,CASSPDRAMAEAPLHF
TRBJ2-2,TRBV27,few,-,TGTGCCAGCAGTTCACACAGGAATTCCGGGGAGCTGTTTTTT,CASSSHRNSGELFF
TRBJ1-6,TRBV3-1,many,TRBD1,TGTGCCAGCAGTCTCGCGACAGGGTATAATTCACCCCTCCACTTT,CASSLATGYNSPLHF
TRBJ2-7,TRBV5-5,-,TRBD1,TGTGCCAGCAGCTCTCAAACCGGGACAGCTTTCTACGAGCAGTACTTC,CASSSQTGTAFYEQYF
TRBJ2-3,TRBV10-3,-,-,TGTGCCACGGGAGGACAGGGTCCAGATACGCAGTATTTT,CATGGQGPDTQYF
TRBJ2-2,TRBV6-6,many,TRBD1,TGTGCCAGCAGTTCCACAGGGGCCACCGGGGAGCTGTTTTTT,CASSSTGATGELFF
TRBJ1-3,TRBV7-6,-,-,TGTGCCAGCAGCTCCCGAGGGGCAGAGCCTGGAAACACCATATATTTT,CASSSRGAEPGNTIYF
TRBJ1-5,TRBV6-2/TRBV6-3,few,-,TGTGCCAGCAGCTACCCGACCAAAACCCCCTATGGCAATCAGCCCCAGCATTTT,CASSYPTKTPYGNQPQHF
TRBJ2-3,TRBV20-1,-,TRBD2,TGCAGTGCTAGTGGGCTAGCGGGGAGGACCGCAGATACGCAGTATTTT,CSASGLAGRTADTQYF
TRBJ2-4,TRBV10-2,few,-,TGCGCCAGCAGTGAGTCCCCGGGGGCCGGTGTTGCGGCCAAAAACATTCAGTACTTC,CASSESPGAGVAAKNIQYF
TRBJ2-3,TRBV10-3,many,-,TGTGCCATCAGCCCCGGACAACCAGATACGCAGTATTTT,CAISPGQPDTQYF
TRBJ1-3,TRBV11-2,many,TRBD1,TGTGCCAGCAGCTTCCCAGGGGGGCTTTCGGACACCATATATTTT,CASSFPGGLSDTIYF
TRBJ2-3,TRBV7-9,many,TRBD2,TGTGCCAGCAGTTCAGTGGCTAGCGGAGGGACAGATACGCAGTATTTT,CASSSVASGGTDTQYF
TRBJ1-1,TRBV6-1,-,-,TGTGCCAGCAGTGACAGGGTTAACACTGAAGCTTTCTTT,CASSDRVNTEAFF
TRBJ1-1,TRBV20-1,few,TRBD1,TGCAGTGCTGCGACGGGGACAGCGAACACTGAAGCTTTCTTT,CSAATGTANTEAFF
TRBJ1-2,TRBV28,many,-,TGTGCCAGCAGGATAGGACGGGATACTAACTATGGCTACACCTTC,CASRIGRDTNYGYTF
TRBJ2-2,TRBV7-9,-,TRBD1,TGTGCCAGCACCCGGGACAGGGATAGCGGGGAGCTGTTTTTT,CASTRDRDSGELFF
TRBJ1-1,TRBV12-3/TRBV12-4,few,-,TGTGCCAGCAGTTTTGCCGCAACCTCGACGGGTCACACTGAAGCTTTCTTT,CASSFAATSTGHTEAFF
TRBJ2-3,TRBV27,many,TRBD1,TGTGCCAGCAGGGGGACAGGGACAGATACGCAGTATTTT,CASRGTGTDTQYF
TRBJ2-3,TRBV6-4,-,-,TGTGCCAGCAGTGGTGCGTCCGGGGGCCCAAGTACGCAGTATTTT,CASSGASGGPSTQYF
TRBJ2-5,TRBV7-9,many,-,TGTGCCAGCAGCTTTCAGTTCGGGGGAGAGACCCAGTACTTC,CASSFQFGGETQYF
TRBJ2-3,TRBV5-1,-,-,TGCGCCAGCAGCCCGGTGGGGGCCCTCGCAGATACGCAGTATTTT,CASSPVGALADTQYF
TRBJ1-2,TRBV20-1,few,-,TGCAGTGCTAGTAGGGGTAACTATGGCTACACCTTC,CSASRGNYGYTF
TRBJ2-7,TRBV27,-,TRBD2,TGTGCCAGCAGTCACGGGACTACCTACGAGCAGTACTTC,CASSHGTTYEQYF
TRBJ2-3,TRBV18,-,-,TGTGCCAGCTCACCAGAATCCGCGCTCACAGATACGCAGTATTTT,CASSPESALTDTQYF
TRBJ1-5,TRBV21-1,few,-,TGTGCCAGCAGCAACGGGGACTTGACGGATCAGCCCCAGCATTTT,CASSNGDLTDQPQHF
TRBJ2-7,TRBV6-5,-,-,TGTGCCAGCAGTTTTGGGGGGATCTACGAGCAGTACTTC,CASSFGGIYEQYF
TRBJ2-1,TRBV12-3/TRBV12-4,-,-,TGTGCCAGCAGCGGATCCGGGACCCAAGGACGCCATGAGCAGTTCTTC,CASSGSGTQGRHEQFF
TRBJ1-1,TRBV28,few,-,TGTGCCAGCTTCCACCTCCCGTACAGGTCGAACACTGAAGCTTTCTTT,CASFHLPYRSNTEAFF
TRBJ2-1,TRBV10-3,-,-,TGTGCCATCAGTGAGAACCCGCTGGAAGAGCAGTTCTTC,CAISENPLEEQFF